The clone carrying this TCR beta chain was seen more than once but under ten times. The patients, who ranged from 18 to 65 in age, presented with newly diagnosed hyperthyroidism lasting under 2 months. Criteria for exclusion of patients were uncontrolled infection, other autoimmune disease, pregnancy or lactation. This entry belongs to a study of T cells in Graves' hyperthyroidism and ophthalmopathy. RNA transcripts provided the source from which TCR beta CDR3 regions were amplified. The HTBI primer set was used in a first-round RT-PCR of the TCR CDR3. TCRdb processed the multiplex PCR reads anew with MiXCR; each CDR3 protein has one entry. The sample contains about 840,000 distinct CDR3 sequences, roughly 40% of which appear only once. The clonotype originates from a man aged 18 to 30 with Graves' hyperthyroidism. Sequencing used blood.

CDR3 sequence reads: CASSLRSGAVNTGELFF. CDR3 coding DNA: TGTGCCAGCAGCTTAAGGTCCGGAGCGGTGAACACCGGGGAGCTGTTTTTT. This chain uses TRBV7-3 with TRBJ2-2; weak D call: TRBD2 (5 bases). The CDR3 consists of 17 residues. Per germline, CDR1 SGHTA and CDR2 FQGTGA. Trimming cost V 1 base and J 1 base, with 13 bases left between them.